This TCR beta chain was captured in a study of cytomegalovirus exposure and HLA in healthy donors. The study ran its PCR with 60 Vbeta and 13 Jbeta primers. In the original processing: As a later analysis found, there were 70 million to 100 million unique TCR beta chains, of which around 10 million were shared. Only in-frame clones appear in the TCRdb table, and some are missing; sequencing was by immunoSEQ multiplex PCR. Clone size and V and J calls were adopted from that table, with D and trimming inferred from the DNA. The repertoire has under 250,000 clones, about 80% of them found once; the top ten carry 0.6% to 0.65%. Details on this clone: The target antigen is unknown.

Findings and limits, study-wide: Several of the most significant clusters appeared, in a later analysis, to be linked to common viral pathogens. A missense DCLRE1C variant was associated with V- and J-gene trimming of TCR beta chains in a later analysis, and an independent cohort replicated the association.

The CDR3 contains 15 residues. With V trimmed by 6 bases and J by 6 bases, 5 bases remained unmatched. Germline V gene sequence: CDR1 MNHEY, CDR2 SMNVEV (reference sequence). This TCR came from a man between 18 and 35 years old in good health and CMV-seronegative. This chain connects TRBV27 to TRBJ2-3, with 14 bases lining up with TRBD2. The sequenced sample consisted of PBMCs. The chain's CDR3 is CASRGRTSGGDTQYF. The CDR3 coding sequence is TGTGCCAGCAGGGGGAGGACTAGCGGGGGGGATACGCAGTATTTT.